This T cell receptor (beta chain) was captured by sequencing in a study of T cells after yellow fever vaccination. TCRdb itself ran the 5' RACE reads through MiXCR, one entry per CDR3 protein. The sample contains about 160,000 distinct CDR3 sequences, around 9% of which appear only once. This clonotype occurred a few times. This specimen consisted of CD8+ T cells sorted from PBMCs, obtained 45 days after the yellow fever booster vaccination. The TCR comes from a man between 18 and 29 years old who received the YFV17D yellow fever vaccine.

DNA of the CDR3: TGCGCCAGCAGCTTGGAGTCCAGATACCCCGGGAACACCGGGGAGCTGTTTTTT. This codes for CASSLESRYPGNTGELFF. The chain recombines TRBV5-1 with TRBJ2-2; D unclear. The germline V gene encodes CDR1 SGHRS and CDR2 YFSETQ. There are 18 residues in the CDR3. V lost 0 bases and J 1 base, leaving 16 bases between the germline ends.